Following are 12 T cell receptor beta chains from one sample sequenced in a study of shared clonotypes between healthy human individuals. Measured with immunoSEQ multiplex PCR; TCRdb has only the in-frame clones, and not every one. The sample lists 400,000 to 600,000 clones, around 95% occurring once. What was sequenced was naive CD4+ T cells sorted from blood. Subset indicated: CD45RA+ positively selected. These receptors originate from a woman between 25 and 40 years old in good health.

In nucleotides, the CDR3 is TGTGCCAGCAGCTTATCCGGACAGGCGTACTCTGGAAACACCATATATTTT. This encodes CASSLSGQAYSGNTIYF. The chain uses TRBV7-9 and TRBJ1-3; 7 bases align to TRBD1. The CDR3 extends over 17 amino acids. The V and J ends lost 2 bases and 0 bases, in that order; junction bases with no gene match: 7. CDR1 is SEHNR and CDR2 is FQNEAQ in the germline V gene (reference sequence).

The chain has TRBV28 and TRBJ1-1, with TRBD1 as a possible D gene (5 bases). V lost 1 base and J lost 1, with 13 bases in between. This CDR3 contains 16 residues. Looked up from germline, CDR1 is MDHEN and CDR2 is SYDVKM. The CDR3 DNA is TGTGCCAGCAGTTTATTAGGGGCGGGGAGGAACACTGAAGCTTTCTTT. Translating it yields CASSLLGAGRNTEAFF.

V usage is TRBV7-9 and J usage is TRBJ2-3; 13 bases agree with TRBD2. V trimming: 5 bases; J trimming: 3 bases; junction bases outside the gene matches: 2. The CDR3 contains 15 residues. Germline V CDR1 and CDR2: SEHNR, FQNEAQ (reference sequence). The CDR3 coding sequence is TGTGCCAGCAGCCTGGGACTAGCGGGAACAGATACGCAGTATTTT. Amino acid sequence: CASSLGLAGTDTQYF.

The V and J genes are TRBV7-9 and TRBJ2-3, with 11 bases identical to TRBD2. V lost 3 bases, J lost 0 bases, and 5 bases stayed unmatched. Germline CDR1 SEHNR, CDR2 FQNEAQ (reference sequence). The CDR3 length is 17 residues. The CDR3: CASSFWGTSGSTDTQYF. In DNA, the CDR3 is TGTGCCAGCAGCTTTTGGGGGACTAGCGGAAGCACAGATACGCAGTATTTT.

The genes are TRBV6-5 and TRBJ2-2; 8 bases match TRBD1. There are 15 residues in the CDR3. Germline loops: CDR1 MNHEY, CDR2 SVGAGI. V was pared by 4 bases and J by 4 bases, with 5 bases of the junction left unmatched. For the CDR3, the DNA is TGTGCCAGCAGTTCCTGGACAGGGCCCACCGGGGAGCTGTTTTTT. Residues: CASSSWTGPTGELFF.

The chain employs TRBV27 and TRBJ1-1; 9 bases line up with TRBD1. CDR1 and CDR2 from the germline V gene are MNHEY and SMNVEV (reference sequence). The CDR3 has 13 amino acids. After removal of 1 base from V and 7 bases from J, the junction contained 1 base not matched to a gene. The CDR3 spells CASSLWTGVEAFF. CDR3 coding DNA: TGTGCCAGCAGTTTATGGACAGGGGTTGAAGCTTTCTTT.

The V gene is TRBV7-7, the J gene TRBJ2-7, with D possibly TRBD2 on 5 matching bases. V was cut by 5 bases and J by 2 bases, with 10 bases left in between. The CDR3 totals 13 residues. The germline gives CDR1 SSHAT, CDR2 FNYEAQ (reference sequence). CDR3 nucleotides: TGTGCCAGCAGCCCCGGAGGAACCTACGAGCAGTACTTC. It specifies CASSPGGTYEQYF.

The chain is built from TRBV7-3 and TRBJ1-3, with TRBD1 as a possible D gene (5 bases). Germline CDR1 reads SGHTA; CDR2 reads FQGTGA. CDR3 length: 15 amino acids. Trimming stripped 3 bases from V and 2 bases from J, with 11 bases between. For the CDR3, the DNA is TGTGCCAGCAGCTTGGGTGGGGGACCTGGAAACACCATATATTTT. Protein product: CASSLGGGPGNTIYF.

The chain links TRBV6-5 to TRBJ2-5, with D unresolved. This CDR3 is 13 amino acids long. The germline gives CDR1 MNHEY, CDR2 SVGAGI. V was shortened by 6 bases and J by 3 bases, with 11 bases between the two germline ends. The CDR3 nucleotides are TGTGCCAGCAGCCGCCGACCGGAAGAGACCCAGTACTTC. Translated: CASSRRPEETQYF.

The chain uses TRBV27 and TRBJ1-2; the D gene is possibly TRBD1 (6 bases). The CDR3 sequence is 14 residues long. The germline V gene encodes CDR1 MNHEY and CDR2 SMNVEV (reference sequence). V lost 6 bases and J lost 0, with 11 bases in between. The CDR3 here is CASRKQGANYGYTF. In nucleotides, the CDR3 is TGTGCCAGCAGAAAACAGGGAGCTAACTATGGCTACACCTTC.

The chain combines TRBV6-1 with TRBJ2-2; 10 positions match TRBD2. Germline V lookup: CDR1 MNHNS, CDR2 SASEGT. Trimming at V came to 4 bases and at J to 6 bases, leaving 8 bases not matched to a gene. This CDR3 spans 16 amino acids. CDR3 coding DNA: TGTGCCAGCAGTGCCCTAGCGGGAGAGGGTGCCGGGGAGCTGTTTTTT. This gives the protein CASSALAGEGAGELFF.

This chain uses TRBV28 with TRBJ2-1; D is unclear. This CDR3 has 12 residues. Between the trimmed V and J ends, which lost 5 bases and 9 bases, there was a span of 11 bases. CDR1 and CDR2 (germline): MDHEN, SYDVKM. CDR3 residues: CASSPRLIEQFF. Written as DNA, the CDR3 is TGTGCCAGCAGTCCCCGCCTGATTGAGCAGTTCTTC.